This TCR beta chain was recovered during a study of CD8+CD57+ T cells in acquired aplastic anemia. This clonotype turned up a few times. A much bigger clone sits one base away, suggesting this may be a read error. The CDR3 extends over 17 amino acids. V trimming: 4 bases; J trimming: 0 bases; junction bases outside the gene matches: 15. Germline loops: CDR1 DFQATT, CDR2 SNEGSKA (reference sequence). Whoever was chosen for sequencing had shown CD8+CD57+ cell expansion by flow cytometry. Both TCR beta VDJ combination and CDR3 sequence profiling were carried out. Genomic DNA was the template for this profiling. TCRdb processed the reads anew with MiXCR; each CDR3 protein has one entry. The table has under 250,000 distinct CDR3 sequences, around 43% seen once; the top ten hold approximately 7.8%.

This clonotype was obtained from a human donor with aplastic anemia. The V gene is TRBV20-1, the J gene TRBJ2-7, with TRBD2 matching over 7 bases. The sequencing sample was made of sorted CD4+, CD8+, or CD8+CD57+ T cells (not recorded which) from PBMCs. In nucleotides, the CDR3 is TGCAGTGCTATAGGACTAGTGGGAGGGCTGAGCTCCTACGAGCAGTACTTC. Translated, it gives CSAIGLVGGLSSYEQYF.